A single sample gave rise to the 16 T cell receptor beta chains below, sequenced in a study of memory CD4+ T cells and cytomegalovirus serostatus. Some clones are missing from TCRdb's copy, which holds only in-frame ones; the method was immunoSEQ multiplex PCR. The sample lists some 66,000 clones; 70% to 80% were seen once. Single viable CD3+CD4+CD8-CD45RO+ cells were sorted as the memory CD4+ T cells. The sample comprised memory CD4+ T cells from blood. The receptor set was obtained from an adult in good health and CMV-seropositive.

J is TRBJ2-1 and V is TRBV11-3; no reliable D call. The germline V and J ends were trimmed by 5 bases and 9 bases, with 17 bases remaining between them. Germline V lookup: CDR1 SGHNT, CDR2 YENEEA. CDR3 length: 14 residues. The DNA for the CDR3 is TGTGCCAGCAGCCCCGACGATGAGGCACCTGAGCAGTTCTTC. The encoded protein is CASSPDDEAPEQFF.

Only a few counts were recorded for this clone. The V gene is TRBV4-3, the J gene TRBJ1-3; D gene ambiguous. V was trimmed by 0 bases and J by 0 bases, leaving 9 bases between them. CDR3 length: 16 amino acids. Germline lookup yields CDR1 LGHNA and CDR2 YSLEER. CDR3 sequence reads: CASSQDRTASGNTIYF. CDR3 DNA sequence: TGCGCCAGCAGCCAAGATAGAACTGCCTCTGGAAACACCATATATTTT.

V and J are TRBV7-9 and TRBJ1-1, with a weak D call TRBD1 (5 bases). V shed 5 bases and J shed 7 bases, with 11 bases lying between them. Looked up from germline, CDR1 is SEHNR and CDR2 is FQNEAQ (reference sequence). The CDR3 is 12 residues long. The CDR3 coding sequence is TGTGCCAGCAGCCCCGGGACGGATGAAGCTTTCTTT. It encodes CASSPGTDEAFF. The full variable domain, rest sourced from reference TRBV7-9 and TRBJ1-1, is DTGVSQNPRHKITKRGQNVTFRCDPISEHNRLYWYRQTLGQGPEFLTYFQNEAQLEKSRLLSDRFSAERPKGSFSTLEIQRTEQGDSAMYLCASSPGTDEAFFGQGTRLTVV.

The V call is TRBV28, the J call TRBJ2-7; TRBD1 matches at 9 bases. The CDR3 runs to 15 residues. Trimming removed 8 bases from V and 3 bases from J; junction bases left unmatched: 11. The germline V gene has CDR1 MDHEN and CDR2 SYDVKM. CDR3 sequence reads: CASVSPRTGVYEQYF. CDR3 DNA: TGTGCCAGCGTTTCCCCTAGGACAGGGGTCTACGAGCAGTACTTC.

The J gene is TRBJ2-3, the V gene TRBV10-2, with no clear D. V was trimmed by 4 bases and J by 6 bases, leaving 5 bases between them. Germline CDR1 is WSHSY and CDR2 is SAAADI. The CDR3 is made up of 11 amino acids. In nucleotides, the CDR3 is TGCGCCAGCAGTGGTTTCGATACGCAGTATTTT. This translates into CASSGFDTQYF.

This chain joins TRBV28 and TRBJ1-2; D is unclear. This CDR3 comprises 14 residues. Germline V gene sequence: CDR1 MDHEN, CDR2 SYDVKM. V lost 2 bases and J 1 base, leaving 8 bases between the germline ends. CDR3 protein: CASSLRTVNYGYTF. CDR3 bases: TGTGCCAGCAGTTTACGGACGGTTAACTATGGCTACACCTTC.

This clone was detected a few times. The chain couples TRBV29-1 to TRBJ1-5; TRBD1 is a possible D gene (5 bases). V dropped 3 bases and J dropped 2 bases, with 11 bases sitting between them. Germline-derived CDR1 and CDR2 are SQVTM and ANQGSEA. The CDR3 spans 14 residues. CDR3 DNA: TGCAGCGTTGAGGTAGGGGAGGGCAATCAGCCCCAGCATTTT. Its translation is CSVEVGEGNQPQHF.

The chain uses TRBV11-2 and TRBJ2-7; 8 bases map to TRBD1. The V segment lost 1 base and the J segment 3 bases; nucleotides outside the gene matches: 2. This CDR3 has 14 residues. Germline V CDR1 and CDR2: SGHAT, FQNNGV. The CDR3 DNA sequence: TGTGCCAGCAGCTTAGGGGGGACAGGCTACGAGCAGTACTTC. It specifies CASSLGGTGYEQYF.

J is TRBJ2-7 and V is TRBV5-4; no reliable D call. The CDR3 length is 12 residues. V was trimmed by 1 base and J by 7 bases, leaving 9 bases between them. Germline CDR1 reads SGHNT; CDR2 reads YYREEE (reference sequence). The CDR3 reads CASSLSGTEQYF. The CDR3 coding sequence is TGTGCCAGCAGCTTGTCGGGTACGGAGCAGTACTTC.

The chain combines TRBV6-6 with TRBJ1-5; a possible D gene is TRBD1 (5 bases). CDR3 size: 13 residues. V lost 2 bases, J lost 5 bases, and 7 bases lay in between. Germline CDR1 MNHNY, CDR2 SVGAGI (reference sequence). The CDR3 nucleotides read TGTGCCAGCAGTTACAAAGGGGATCAGCCCCAGCATTTT. Protein: CASSYKGDQPQHF.

This clone was observed a handful of times. This chain links TRBV2 with TRBJ2-1, with D perhaps matching TRBD2 (7 bases). V was trimmed by 7 bases and J by 9 bases, leaving 13 bases between them. Germline CDR1 and CDR2: SNHLY and FYNNEI. The CDR3 covers 12 residues. This chain's CDR3 is CASKRGALEQFF. The CDR3 DNA reads TGTGCCAGCAAACGGGGGGCTCTTGAGCAGTTCTTC.

The V and J genes are TRBV19 and TRBJ1-5; D perhaps matches TRBD1 (6 bases). Germline V gene lookup returns CDR1 LNHDA and CDR2 SQIVND (reference sequence). Trimming shortened V by 10 bases and J by 0 bases, and 16 bases separated the two germline ends. The CDR3 has 15 amino acids. Here the CDR3 DNA reads TGTGCCACTTTCCAGGGGACTGGTAGCAATCAGCCCCAGCATTTT. Residues: CATFQGTGSNQPQHF.

V gene TRBV10-3 combines with J gene TRBJ2-5; D perhaps matches TRBD2 (6 bases). This CDR3 is 12 amino acids long. The germline CDR1 and CDR2 sequences are ENHRY and SYGVKD. V was trimmed by 8 bases and J by 3 bases, leaving 10 bases between them. CDR3 sequence (DNA): TGTGCCATCGGGCGGGATGAAGAGACCCAGTACTTC. Its protein product is CAIGRDEETQYF.

This chain links TRBV18 with TRBJ2-5; D gene ambiguous. Trimming left V 3 bases short and J 5 bases short, with 7 bases between. The CDR3 sequence is 12 residues long. CDR1 KGHSH and CDR2 LQKENI come from the germline V gene. DNA for the CDR3: TGTGCCAGCTCACCCCGGTTGGAGACCCAGTACTTC. This translates into CASSPRLETQYF.

The genes are TRBV15 and TRBJ2-3; 10 positions agree with TRBD2. This CDR3 contains 21 residues. The germline CDR1 and CDR2 sequences are LNHNV and YYDKDF (reference sequence). J lost 2 bases, V lost 1 base, and 18 bases had no gene match. In DNA form, the CDR3 reads TGTGCCACCAGCAGAGCCCTGGGGAGCGGGGGGGCCGGGGGTTACACAGATACGCAGTATTTT. Protein sequence: CATSRALGSGGAGGYTDTQYF. The full variable domain, its missing parts supplied by reference TRBV15 and TRBJ2-3, is DAMVIQNPRYQVTQFGKPVTLSCSQTLNHNVMYWYQQKSSQAPKLLFHYYDKDFNNEADTPDNFQSRRPNTSFCFLDIRSPGLGDTAMYLCATSRALGSGGAGGYTDTQYFGPGTRLTVL.

A few counts support this clone. The gene calls are TRBV29-1 and TRBJ2-3, with 7 bases matching TRBD2. Unmatched junction bases numbered 5, after V lost 4 bases and J lost 4 bases. Germline CDR1 reads SQVTM; CDR2 reads ANQGSEA. This CDR3 spans 13 amino acids. The CDR3 loop is CSVAGGGADTQYF. CDR3 DNA: TGCAGCGTTGCGGGAGGAGGGGCAGATACGCAGTATTTT.